A selection of T cell receptor beta chains follows, all from one sample in a study of metastatic and nonmetastatic thyroid tumors. TCRdb re-called clones via MiXCR from the PCR reads. The sample includes some 40,000 clones, about 16% of them seen just once. Sequenced material: blood. Source of these receptors: a female donor with papillary thyroid cancer or a benign thyroid nodule (not recorded which). Some clones in this sample may be carry-over from other donors' samples. CDR3s include the opening cysteine and the closing phenylalanine or tryptophan. Fields, in order: D gene, V gene, CDR3 protein. A D gene is named only where the DNA matches it firmly.

- | TRBV6-5 | CASSYSPSTGTDTQYF
TRBD2 | TRBV6-2/TRBV6-3 | CASSLGTTAVNTQYF
TRBD1 | TRBV13 | CASRRTGLGYEQYF
- | TRBV5-6 | CASSLERGRGSRF
- | TRBV5-1 | CASSRNSPDTQYF
- | TRBV6-5 | CASSYRKGSSPLHF
- | TRBV27 | CASSFGSPGSTEAFF
- | TRBV9 | CASSPGPSVGNTIYF
TRBD2 | TRBV11-2 | CASSPLGGGLAGTGELFF
TRBD1 | TRBV24-1 | CATSDPQGPKNIQYF
TRBD1 | TRBV4-1 | CASSQTGQGRETQYF
TRBD1 | TRBV28 | CASSFSGTGIYEQYF
- | TRBV5-1 | CASMSGNRELFF
- | TRBV24-1 | CATSDGRTVNTQYF
TRBD2 | TRBV18 | CASSPQTTSGSVFYEQYF
- | TRBV11-2 | CASSGDTRRPGGYGYTF
TRBD2 | TRBV12-3/TRBV12-4 | CASSWRTSGRDEQFF
TRBD1 | TRBV20-1 | CSAVDRPTSYEQYF
- | TRBV6-1 | CASSSPDRVTEAFF
TRBD1 | TRBV4-1 | CASSRGTGINEKLFF
TRBD2 | TRBV5-4 | CASSLQLAGVEQFF
TRBD1 | TRBV4-2 | CASSQGFLGQGYTDTQYF
TRBD2 | TRBV9 | CASSVGGRATGELFF